This T cell receptor (beta chain) came from a study of CD8+ T cells in alopecia areata. About the research overall: It was oral tofacitinib, at 5 to 10 mg twice daily, that treated patients received. The study's findings and limits: Possibly because of HLA-related factors, TCR sharing was less clear across patients than in mice.

RNA, once extracted, was reverse transcribed into cDNA for use as the sequencing template. Some clones are missing from TCRdb's copy, which holds only in-frame ones; the method was immunoSEQ multiplex PCR. The sample lists 80,000 to 100,000 clones, 35% to 50% occurring once. This clone has more than one count but fewer than ten. The antigen remains undetermined. The sample taken for sequencing was CD4+ T cells sorted from blood. The TCR originated in a human donor with alopecia areata.

CDR3 nucleotide sequence: TGTGCCAGCAGCTTAGTTGAAACTGAAGCTTTCTTT. Its translation: CASSLVETEAFF. The rearrangement uses TRBV11-3 and TRBJ1-1; no firm D call. With 1 base removed from V and 5 bases from J, the gap between germline ends came to 5 bases. There are 12 residues in the CDR3. Germline V gene sequence: CDR1 SGHNT, CDR2 YENEEA.